Below are 28 T cell receptor beta chains sequenced from a single sample in a study of blood T cell repertoires in COVID-19. TCRdb's copy holds only in-frame clones and misses some; the assay was immunoSEQ multiplex PCR. The sample records about 69,000 clones, 85% being singletons. Material: peripheral blood. These receptors were obtained from a man older than 75 with acute or convalescent COVID-19.

This clone was seen a single time. The rearrangement joins TRBV2 to TRBJ1-5; D possibly corresponds to TRBD1 (5 bases). V dropped 0 bases and J dropped 6 bases, with 12 bases sitting between them. The germline gives CDR1 SNHLY, CDR2 FYNNEI. This CDR3 has 15 amino acids. CDR3 sequence: CASSEARGGGQPQHF. CDR3 DNA: TGTGCCAGCAGTGAAGCGCGGGGTGGGGGTCAGCCCCAGCATTTT.

The J gene is TRBJ2-7, the V gene TRBV7-2; D is ambiguous. With 5 bases removed from V and 5 bases from J, the gap between germline ends came to 22 bases. Germline CDR1 and CDR2: SGHTA and FQGNSA. The CDR3 covers 16 residues. The CDR3 DNA follows: TGTGCCAGCAGCGGGTCTGGCGCTCGGAGCCGGAACGAGCAGTACTTC. As protein: CASSGSGARSRNEQYF.

The gene calls are TRBV18 and TRBJ1-1, with D possibly matching TRBD1 (6 bases). Germline V gene lookup returns CDR1 KGHSH and CDR2 LQKENI. Trimming removed 3 bases from V and 7 bases from J, with 21 bases in between. CDR3 length: 16 amino acids. This CDR3 reads CASSPRQGQISLEAFF. DNA of the CDR3: TGTGCCAGCTCACCCCGGCAGGGGCAAATTTCGCTTGAAGCTTTCTTT.

V usage is TRBV3-1 (or the pseudogene TRBV3-2) and J usage is TRBJ2-2; 10 bases match TRBD2. The ends lost 2 bases at V and 4 bases at J; junction bases unmatched: 1. This CDR3 spans 15 amino acids. The germline CDR1 and CDR2 sequences are LGHDT and YNNKEL (reference sequence). The CDR3 sequence: CASSQRLAGTGELFF. The CDR3 nucleotides read TGTGCCAGCAGCCAACGACTAGCGGGCACCGGGGAGCTGTTTTTT.

This chain connects TRBV6-5 to TRBJ2-3; 10 positions match TRBD1. The CDR3 contains 14 residues. Germline V gene lookup returns CDR1 MNHEY and CDR2 SVGAGI. Trimming removed 11 bases from V and 3 bases from J; junction bases left unmatched: 8. CDR3 bases: TGTGCCGTGCAGGGACAGGGGAAAACAGATACGCAGTATTTT. Translated, it gives CAVQGQGKTDTQYF.

The chain has TRBV19 and TRBJ1-2; TRBD1 agrees at 7 bases. CDR1 and CDR2 from the germline V gene are LNHDA and SQIVND (reference sequence). This CDR3 region has 13 residues. V shed 1 base, J shed 13 bases, and the junction held 9 bases outside the gene matches. CDR3 in amino acids: CASSIGDSRLRTF. The CDR3 DNA sequence: TGTGCCAGTAGTATAGGGGACAGCCGCTTGCGCACCTTC.

The V call is TRBV7-8, the J call TRBJ1-1; no clear D. The V end was cut by 3 bases, the J end by 1 base, with 9 bases between. Germline V gene lookup returns CDR1 SGHVS and CDR2 FQNEAQ. The CDR3 has 14 residues. The CDR3, as DNA: TGTGCCAGCAGCTTCCCGCGGAGGAACACTGAAGCTTTCTTT. It codes for CASSFPRRNTEAFF.

V usage is TRBV18 and J usage is TRBJ2-7; D is undetermined. V gave up 4 bases and J gave up 2 bases, with 12 bases separating them. CDR1 KGHSH and CDR2 LQKENI come from the germline V gene. CDR3 length: 14 residues. The CDR3 loop is CASSQYARAYEQYF. In nucleotides, the CDR3 is TGTGCCAGCTCACAGTACGCCCGGGCCTACGAGCAGTACTTC.

In the case of this clone: Other nucleotide sequences from this sample produce the same CDR3. CDR3 residues: CATSEASGRRDTQYF. The CDR3 DNA reads as TGTGCCACCAGTGAGGCTAGCGGGAGGAGGGATACGCAGTATTTT. This chain connects TRBV24-1 to TRBJ2-3, with TRBD2 matching 11 bases. The CDR3 extends over 15 amino acids. Germline CDR1 and CDR2: KGHDR and SFDVKD. The trim removed 4 bases at V and 6 bases at J, leaving 5 bases unmatched.

The rearrangement joins TRBV29-1 to TRBJ1-5; D may be TRBD1 (6 bases). In germline, CDR1 is SQVTM, CDR2 ANQGSEA. Trimming removed 4 bases from V and 6 bases from J, with 19 bases in between. This CDR3 comprises 15 residues. CDR3 loop: CSVASGDVWSQPQHF. CDR3 nucleotides: TGCAGCGTTGCATCAGGGGATGTTTGGAGTCAGCCCCAGCATTTT.

The chain is built from TRBV6-2 or TRBV6-3 and TRBJ1-2, with TRBD1 identical over 8 bases. The CDR3 runs to 16 residues. With 2 bases clipped from V and 0 bases from J, the junction kept 5 bases outside the gene matches. Germline values: CDR1 MNHEY, CDR2 SVGEGT. CDR3 protein: CASSYGQGNANYGYTF. The CDR3 DNA sequence: TGTGCCAGCAGTTACGGACAGGGAAACGCTAACTATGGCTACACCTTC.

This clone came up once. The chain links TRBV11-3 to TRBJ1-3, with TRBD1 as a possible D gene (6 bases). The germline V gene encodes CDR1 SGHNT and CDR2 YENEEA. The CDR3 runs to 15 residues. Trimming took 7 bases from V and 0 from J, leaving 13 bases between them. The CDR3 is CASTTTGNSGNTIYF. The CDR3 nucleotides are TGTGCCAGCACCACTACAGGGAACTCTGGAAACACCATATATTTT.

V is TRBV19 and J is TRBJ1-2; weak D call: TRBD1 (6 bases). CDR3 length: 12 residues. Germline values: CDR1 LNHDA, CDR2 SQIVND (reference sequence). Trimming shortened V by 5 bases and J by 8 bases, and 12 bases separated the two germline ends. The CDR3 loop reads CASSVSDRGYTF. CDR3 sequence (DNA): TGTGCCAGTAGTGTCTCAGACAGGGGCTACACCTTC.

The chain employs TRBV10-1 and TRBJ1-1; a weak D match, TRBD1 (6 bases). V lost 0 bases and J 1 base, leaving 9 bases between the germline ends. The CDR3 has 15 residues. Per germline, CDR1 WNHNN and CDR2 SYGVQD (reference sequence). The DNA for the CDR3 is TGCGCCAGCAGTGAGTCGGGCAGGGGGAACACTGAAGCTTTCTTT. It specifies CASSESGRGNTEAFF.

This clone was picked up a small number of times. The chain recombines TRBV27 with TRBJ1-5, with 8 nucleotides matching TRBD1. J lost 9 bases, V lost 3 bases, and 16 bases had no gene match. This CDR3 spans 17 amino acids. Germline V gene data show CDR1 as MNHEY and CDR2 as SMNVEV (reference sequence). The CDR3 nucleotides read TGTGCCAGCAGTTTCCGGATTTTCGGGACAGGAGAAAGGCCCCAGCATTTT. Protein: CASSFRIFGTGERPQHF.

The chain employs TRBV2 and TRBJ1-5; D remains unclear. Germline V gene data show CDR1 as SNHLY and CDR2 as FYNNEI. Between the trimmed V and J ends, which lost 5 bases and 2 bases, there was a span of 13 bases. There are 15 residues in the CDR3. Written as DNA, the CDR3 is TGTGCCAGCAGTAAAGACGCCGGGGGCAATCAGCCCCAGCATTTT. It translates to CASSKDAGGNQPQHF.

V is TRBV10-1 and J is TRBJ2-5, with TRBD2 identical over 9 bases. V lost 6 bases to trimming and J lost 7 bases; unmatched junction nucleotides: 9. Germline assignment: CDR1 WNHNN and CDR2 SYGVQD (reference sequence). The CDR3 is 14 residues long. The CDR3 sequence is CASSSGTSPGTQYF. DNA for the CDR3: TGCGCCAGCAGCTCCGGGACTAGCCCTGGGACCCAGTACTTC.

The CDR3 reads CASSRRSGRDETQYF. Written as DNA, the CDR3 is TGCGCCAGCAGCCGAAGAAGCGGGAGGGACGAGACCCAGTACTTC. The V gene is TRBV5-1, the J gene TRBJ2-5; 10 nucleotides agree with TRBD2. The CDR3 has 15 amino acids. V was pared by 4 bases and J by 5 bases, with 8 bases of the junction left unmatched. The germline CDR1 and CDR2 sequences are SGHRS and YFSETQ.

This clone has just a few counts. This rearrangement joins TRBV11-3 to TRBJ2-1, with 7 nucleotides matching TRBD1. V shed 3 bases and J 8 bases; nucleotides not matched to a gene: 7. CDR1 is SGHNT, CDR2 YENEEA, per germline. The CDR3 length is 14 residues. In DNA, the CDR3 is TGTGCCAGCAGCTTTTCGACAGGGAAAGATGAGCAGTTCTTC. Its translation is CASSFSTGKDEQFF.

This clone rates as medium-sized (0.01 to 0.1%). The rearrangement joins TRBV18 to TRBJ2-7; TRBD1 aligns across 8 bases. The ends lost 6 bases at V and 2 bases at J; junction bases unmatched: 6. Germline CDR1 is KGHSH and CDR2 is LQKENI. CDR3 length: 14 residues. CDR3 protein: CASSPGTGAYEQYF. As DNA, the CDR3 is TGTGCCAGCTCCCCGGGGACAGGTGCCTACGAGCAGTACTTC.

The V call is TRBV7-2, the J call TRBJ1-2; 11 nucleotides align to TRBD1. The V gene's germline CDR1 is SGHTA and CDR2 FQGNSA. This CDR3 has 16 amino acids. The trim removed 4 bases at V and 9 bases at J, leaving 13 bases unmatched. CDR3 sequence reads: CASSSRTGGWSIRYTF. The CDR3 DNA follows: TGTGCCAGCAGCTCCCGGACAGGGGGCTGGTCCATTCGCTACACCTTC.

This clone was observed a single time. V gene TRBV10-1 combines with J gene TRBJ2-3, with D perhaps TRBD2 (6 bases). In germline, CDR1 is WNHNN, CDR2 SYGVQD (reference sequence). Between the trimmed V and J ends, which lost 3 bases and 5 bases, there was a span of 15 bases. The CDR3 totals 15 residues. CDR3: CASSEGGVGGDTQYF. The DNA of the CDR3 is TGCGCCAGCAGTGAAGGCGGAGTGGGGGGAGATACGCAGTATTTT.

The sample holds a few counts of this clone. The chain combines TRBV5-1 with TRBJ2-7, with 14 bases fitting TRBD2. The CDR3 runs 14 residues. CDR1 is SGHRS, CDR2 YFSETQ, per germline. Losses at the gene ends were 3 bases for V and 12 bases for J; bases not matched to a gene: 8. The CDR3 DNA is TGCGCCAGCAGCTCCTGGGGACTAGCGGGAGCTGCGTACTTC. The encoded protein is CASSSWGLAGAAYF.

The V gene is TRBV7-8, the J gene TRBJ1-3, with D uncertain. Germline values: CDR1 SGHVS, CDR2 FQNEAQ. Trimming removed 0 bases at V and 10 bases at J, with 13 bases between. The CDR3 has 14 residues. The CDR3 coding sequence is TGTGCCAGCAGCTTAGCGCAACAGCCTCCGACCATATATTTT. Translated: CASSLAQQPPTIYF.

The rearrangement uses TRBV24-1 and TRBJ2-3, with TRBD1 identical over 8 bases. The CDR3 is 12 amino acids. The V and J ends lost 12 bases and 1 base, in that order; junction bases with no gene match: 2. Germline CDR1 is KGHDR and CDR2 is SFDVKD. CDR3 DNA sequence: TGTGCCTCAGGGGGCGGCACAGATACGCAGTATTTT. Protein sequence: CASGGGTDTQYF.

This chain uses TRBV7-2 with TRBJ2-4; 10 bases agree with TRBD1. Trimming at V came to 4 bases and at J to 6 bases, leaving 9 bases not matched to a gene. CDR3 length equals 16 residues. Germline V gene sequence: CDR1 SGHTA, CDR2 FQGNSA. The CDR3 region has the DNA TGTGCCAGCAGCTCGAAAAGACAGGGGGCCCGAAACATTCAGTACTTC. Translating it yields CASSSKRQGARNIQYF.

The chain has TRBV6-5 and TRBJ1-2; no clear D gene. Germline assignment: CDR1 MNHEY and CDR2 SVGAGI. This CDR3 is 13 amino acids long. Trimming took off 5 bases at V and 4 bases at J, with 11 bases between the two ends. CDR3 nucleotide sequence: TGTGCCAGCAGTATTACAGCCCTCTATGGCTACACCTTC. Protein product: CASSITALYGYTF.

This chain connects TRBV6-6 to TRBJ1-2, with 8 bases identical to TRBD1. Germline loops: CDR1 MNHNY, CDR2 SVGAGI (reference sequence). The CDR3 contains 15 residues. J lost 3 bases, V lost 5 bases, and 8 bases had no gene match. The DNA of the CDR3 is TGTGCCAGCAGTCCGTCCGGGACAGGCGACTATGGCTACACCTTC. Translating it yields CASSPSGTGDYGYTF.